What follows is one T cell receptor beta chain and its context. What it recognizes is unknown. The data originate from a study of cytomegalovirus exposure and HLA in healthy donors. Study results and limitations: Later analysis identified a missense DCLRE1C variant that was linked to TCR beta V- and J-gene trimming.

PCR was performed using 60 Vbeta and 13 Jbeta primers. Some clones are missing from TCRdb's copy, which holds only in-frame ones; the method was immunoSEQ multiplex PCR. This sample yields 150,000 to 200,000 clones, of which 75% to 85% are seen a single time; roughly 0.7% belongs to the top ten. The germline V gene has CDR1 SGHDN and CDR2 FVKESK. V gave up 3 bases and J gave up 8 bases; unmatched junction bases: 5. The CDR3 has 15 amino acids. The V and J genes are TRBV14 and TRBJ1-4; 11 positions agree with TRBD1. The clonotype originates from a boy between 5 and 17 years old in good health and CMV-seronegative. Sample: PBMCs. The CDR3 DNA reads as TGTGCCAGCAGCCAGGACAGGGGGCGACACGAAAAACTGTTTTTT. Encoded protein: CASSQDRGRHEKLFF.